One and the same sample provided the 32 T cell receptor beta chains below, sequenced in a study of T cell repertoires in aging, cancer and after chemotherapy. Rearranged V-D-J TRB sequences were amplified with a mixed TRB-A/B primer pool. TCRdb reprocessed the multiplex PCR reads with MiXCR, giving one entry per CDR3 protein. The sample has some 1,700 distinct CDR3 sequences; 30% to 35% are singletons. Amplification of TCR beta used genomic DNA extracted from peripheral blood. Sequencing was done on a sample of blood. The receptors derive from a human donor with a blood cancer.

This clonotype was detected a few times. CDR3 DNA: TGTGCCAGCAGTTTGCAGGGGGCGGGAGGAAACACCATATATTTT. It specifies CASSLQGAGGNTIYF. The chain carries TRBV27 and TRBJ1-3, with 8 positions matching TRBD1. The ends lost 3 bases at V and 4 bases at J; junction bases unmatched: 5. The CDR3 spans 15 residues. Germline loops: CDR1 MNHEY, CDR2 SMNVEV (reference sequence).

By share, this clonotype ranks as large (0.1 to 1%). The chain links TRBV30 to TRBJ1-2, with 7 nucleotides matching TRBD1. The junction had 15 bases not matched to a gene; V was cut back by 4 bases and J by 4 bases. Germline V gives CDR1 GTSNPN, CDR2 SVGIG (reference sequence). CDR3 length equals 16 residues. CDR3: CAWTVPRTGPIYGYTF. The DNA for the CDR3 is TGTGCCTGGACCGTGCCCCGGACAGGTCCCATCTATGGCTACACCTTC.

The table lists this clonotype with a few counts. The rearrangement joins TRBV6-1 to TRBJ1-5; no definite D call. Germline V gene data show CDR1 as MNHNS and CDR2 as SASEGT. Between the trimmed V and J ends, which lost 3 bases and 4 bases, there was a span of 10 bases. The CDR3 runs to 14 residues. This CDR3 is CASSEKSANQPQHF. The CDR3 coding sequence is TGTGCCAGCAGTGAGAAGTCAGCGAATCAGCCCCAGCATTTT.

This clonotype turned up a few times. The chain employs TRBV18 and TRBJ1-4; D is possibly TRBD1 (6 bases). V lost 0 bases, J lost 7 bases, and 12 bases lay in between. Germline CDR1 is KGHSH and CDR2 is LQKENI. This CDR3 has 15 amino acids. The CDR3 DNA reads as TGTGCCAGCTCACCACCCGGACAGCCGCGTGAAAAACTGTTTTTT. This encodes CASSPPGQPREKLFF.

The table lists this clonotype with a few counts. CDR3 loop: CASSYSLKRLEGNQPQHF. As DNA, the CDR3 is TGTGCCAGCAGTTACTCTTTGAAACGGTTAGAGGGCAATCAGCCCCAGCATTTT. The chain has TRBV6-2 or TRBV6-3 and TRBJ1-5; D is ambiguous. CDR1 is MNHEY, CDR2 SVGEGT, per germline. V lost 0 bases, J lost 2 bases, and 17 bases lay in between. The CDR3 extends over 18 amino acids.

The V and J genes are TRBV19 and TRBJ1-5; no clear D. This CDR3 comprises 12 residues. Germline V CDR1 and CDR2: LNHDA, SQIVND (reference sequence). CDR3 sequence reads: CTTTGIRQPQHF. CDR3 coding DNA: TGTACTACGACGGGAATCCGCCAGCCCCAGCATTTT.

The table lists this clonotype with a few counts. CDR3 in amino acids: CSARDTRTDGYTF. CDR3 DNA sequence: TGCAGTGCTAGAGATACTCGGACGGATGGCTACACCTTC. This rearrangement joins TRBV20-1 to TRBJ1-2; unclear D gene. There are 13 residues in the CDR3. Germline values: CDR1 DFQATT, CDR2 SNEGSKA (reference sequence). Trimming left V 0 bases short and J 6 bases short, with 11 bases between.

J is TRBJ1-1 and V is TRBV6-5, with a possible D match to TRBD1 (6 bases). CDR3 length: 14 amino acids. Germline V gene lookup returns CDR1 MNHEY and CDR2 SVGAGI. The ends were cut back, 5 bases at V and 4 bases at J, with 14 bases in the middle. CDR3 residues: CASSGGRGGTEAFF. The DNA of the CDR3 is TGTGCCAGCAGTGGGGGGCGGGGGGGCACTGAAGCTTTCTTT.

The chain recombines TRBV5-6 with TRBJ2-7; 8 bases are a match to TRBD2. CDR3 length: 13 residues. After removal of 4 bases from V and 3 bases from J, the junction contained 3 bases not matched to a gene. Germline V gives CDR1 SGHDT, CDR2 YYEEEE. Here the CDR3 reads CASSIGTSYEQYF. CDR3 coding DNA: TGTGCCAGCAGCATAGGGACTAGCTACGAGCAGTACTTC. Based on the CDR3 plus reference TRBV5-6 and TRBJ2-7, the full variable domain is DAGVTQSPTHLIKTRGQQVTLRCSPKSGHDTVSWYQQALGQGPQFIFQYYEEEERQRGNFPDRFSGHQFPNYSSELNVNALLLGDSALYLCASSIGTSYEQYFGPGTRLTVT.

The V and J genes are TRBV6-1 and TRBJ2-7, with no clear D. Per the germline V gene, CDR1 is MNHNS and CDR2 is SASEGT. This CDR3 has 12 amino acids. Trimming removed 8 bases from V and 6 bases from J, with 14 bases in between. CDR3 in DNA: TGTGCCAGCGACCAGACATTGGCCGAGCAGTACTTC. Its translation: CASDQTLAEQYF.

This clonotype has a handful of counts. J is TRBJ2-2 and V is TRBV2; TRBD1 aligns across 8 bases. Germline CDR1 reads SNHLY; CDR2 reads FYNNEI. Trimming cost V 5 bases and J 5 bases; bases outside gene matches: 10. This CDR3 region has 16 residues. The CDR3 nucleotides are TGTGCCAGCAGTATGCCCACAGGGGGTTGGACCGGGGAGCTGTTTTTT. Translation: CASSMPTGGWTGELFF.

The CDR3 protein is CASSMDDGDRGRNTEAFF. DNA of the CDR3: TGTGCCAGTAGTATGGATGACGGGGACAGGGGGAGGAACACTGAAGCTTTCTTT. This chain links TRBV19 with TRBJ1-1, with 11 bases that match TRBD1. Looked up from germline, CDR1 is LNHDA and CDR2 is SQIVND (reference sequence). This CDR3 is built from 18 residues. V was clipped by 3 bases and J by 1 base; unmatched bases: 10.

By sample fraction, this clonotype is medium-sized (0.01 to 0.1%). CDR3 residues: CASSLGRDNGYTF. DNA for the CDR3: TGTGCCAGCAGTTTGGGCAGGGATAATGGCTACACCTTC. This chain joins TRBV27 and TRBJ1-2, with D perhaps TRBD1 (5 bases). The V end lost 3 bases, the J end lost 6 bases, and 11 bases lay between the germline ends. In germline, CDR1 is MNHEY, CDR2 SMNVEV (reference sequence). CDR3 length: 13 amino acids.

V and J are TRBV20-1 and TRBJ2-1; 9 bases are a match to TRBD2. The CDR3 is 16 residues long. CDR1 is DFQATT and CDR2 is SNEGSKA in the germline V gene (reference sequence). V was pared by 1 base and J by 2 bases, with 6 bases of the junction left unmatched. Here the CDR3 DNA reads TGCAGTGCTAGAGGAGGGACTAGCATAACCTACAATGAGCAGTTCTTC. Amino acid sequence: CSARGGTSITYNEQFF.

This clonotype is categorized as large. V gene TRBV29-1 combines with J gene TRBJ1-2; D perhaps matches TRBD1 (6 bases). Per the germline V gene, CDR1 is SQVTM and CDR2 is ANQGSEA. This CDR3 spans 15 amino acids. V was pared by 6 bases and J by 6 bases, with 23 bases between. In DNA form, the CDR3 reads TGCAGCGTCGTACTCAGTTTCGGACAGTTTAATGGCTACACCTTC. This sequence encodes CSVVLSFGQFNGYTF.

This clonotype is medium-sized (0.01 to 0.1%) in the sample. The chain combines TRBV30 with TRBJ2-7; D remains ambiguous. Deletions cut 2 bases from V and 3 bases from J, with 11 bases between. The CDR3 spans 13 residues. The germline V gene encodes CDR1 GTSNPN and CDR2 SVGIG (reference sequence). CDR3 sequence reads: CAWSSPPRYEQYF. CDR3 in DNA: TGTGCCTGGAGTTCCCCGCCTCGCTACGAGCAGTACTTC.

V is TRBV18 and J is TRBJ1-2; possible D gene TRBD1, 6 bases. Germline V gene data show CDR1 as KGHSH and CDR2 as LQKENI. There are 15 residues in the CDR3. The germline V and J ends were trimmed by 2 bases and 7 bases, with 17 bases remaining between them. CDR3 bases: TGTGCCAGCTCACCATTCGACAGGCCAGAGAGTGGCTACACCTTC. Its protein product is CASSPFDRPESGYTF.

This clonotype showed up just a few times. The CDR3 is CASSYDGTREAFF. The CDR3 DNA is TGCGCCAGCAGTTACGACGGAACAAGGGAGGCTTTCTTT. V usage is TRBV10-2 and J usage is TRBJ1-1; the D is unclear. Germline CDR1 and CDR2: WSHSY and SAAADI. V lost 5 bases to trimming and J lost 11 bases, with 18 bases between them. This CDR3 spans 13 amino acids.

Written as DNA, the CDR3 is TGTGCCAGCAGCTTTTGGTTCGGCCAGGCGAACACTGAAGCTTTCTTT. As protein: CASSFWFGQANTEAFF. The chain carries TRBV5-5 and TRBJ1-1; D is unclear. The CDR3 spans 16 residues. In germline, CDR1 is SGHKS, CDR2 YYEKEE (reference sequence). With 2 bases removed from V and 1 base from J, the gap between germline ends came to 15 bases.

This clonotype was seen a handful of times. The chain has TRBV14 and TRBJ1-6, with 8 bases lining up with TRBD1. The V and J ends lost 6 bases and 2 bases, in that order; junction bases with no gene match: 6. CDR1 SGHDN and CDR2 FVKESK come from the germline V gene. CDR3 size: 16 residues. CDR3 DNA: TGTGCCAGCAGGCGGACAGGGAGAGCCTATAATTCACCCCTCCACTTT. It codes for CASRRTGRAYNSPLHF. The entire variable domain, with the rest obtained from reference TRBV14 and TRBJ1-6, is as follows: EAGVTQFPSHSVIEKGQTVTLRCDPISGHDNLYWYRRVMGKEIKFLLHFVKESKQDESGMPNNRFLAERTGGTYSTLKVQPAELEDSGVYFCASRRTGRAYNSPLHFGNGTRLTVT.

The chain joins TRBV6-6 to TRBJ2-3; no clear D. Germline values: CDR1 MNHNY, CDR2 SVGAGI (reference sequence). CDR3 size: 11 residues. Between the trimmed V and J ends, which lost 5 bases and 3 bases, there was a span of 3 bases. CDR3 protein: CASSRTDTQYF. CDR3 sequence (DNA): TGTGCCAGCAGTAGGACAGATACGCAGTATTTT.

In this sample, this clonotype turned up a few times. The chain links TRBV6-5 to TRBJ1-1; D is undetermined. Germline-derived CDR1 and CDR2 are MNHEY and SVGAGI. V lost 2 bases to trimming and J lost 0 bases, with 10 bases between them. The CDR3 has 15 residues. For the CDR3, the DNA is TGTGCCAGCAGTTACCGCCAGACGATGAACACTGAAGCTTTCTTT. Amino acid sequence: CASSYRQTMNTEAFF.

By sample share, this clonotype is medium-sized. The chain has TRBV12-3 or TRBV12-4 and TRBJ2-1; 10 nucleotides match TRBD2. This CDR3 has 18 residues. Trimming took 3 bases from V and 8 from J; bases not matched to a gene: 16. The CDR3 DNA follows: TGTGCCAGCAGTTTGAGGCTTCTTACTAGCGGGGCTGGGGATGAGCAGTTCTTC. Encoded protein: CASSLRLLTSGAGDEQFF.

This clonotype rates as large. This chain connects TRBV19 to TRBJ2-3, with 7 positions matching TRBD2. Germline-derived CDR1 and CDR2 are LNHDA and SQIVND (reference sequence). The CDR3 sequence is 15 residues long. Trimming at V came to 5 bases and at J to 3 bases, leaving 8 bases not matched to a gene. The CDR3 coding sequence is TGTGCCAGTAGTCCGAAGCGGGGCGGTACAGATACGCAGTATTTT. It yields the protein CASSPKRGGTDTQYF.

J is TRBJ2-3 and V is TRBV19, with TRBD2 matching 7 bases. Trimming removed 4 bases from V and 6 bases from J; junction bases left unmatched: 10. This CDR3 is built from 15 residues. Germline V gene lookup returns CDR1 LNHDA and CDR2 SQIVND (reference sequence). DNA of the CDR3: TGTGCCAGTAGTAATGCGGGAGCTCTCAGGGATACGCAGTATTTT. Protein sequence: CASSNAGALRDTQYF.

This clonotype rates as medium-sized. This chain uses TRBV6-1 with TRBJ2-1; D is undetermined. This CDR3 has 14 residues. V dropped 4 bases and J dropped 4 bases, with 11 bases sitting between them. Per the germline V gene, CDR1 is MNHNS and CDR2 is SASEGT. CDR3 sequence reads: CASSAGSYYNEQFF. CDR3 bases: TGTGCCAGCAGTGCTGGCAGCTATTACAATGAGCAGTTCTTC.

This clonotype was detected only a few times. J is TRBJ2-3 and V is TRBV10-1; D not certain. Germline assignment: CDR1 WNHNN and CDR2 SYGVQD (reference sequence). The length of the CDR3 is 12 residues. V was cut by 3 bases and J by 6 bases, with 7 bases left in between. The CDR3 loop reads CASSDWGDTQYF. In nucleotides, the CDR3 is TGCGCCAGCAGTGATTGGGGTGATACGCAGTATTTT.

The chain carries TRBV5-6 and TRBJ2-1; D possibly uses TRBD1 or TRBD2 (6 bases each). Trimming took off 0 bases at V and 2 bases at J, with 24 bases between the two ends. Germline CDR1 and CDR2: SGHDT and YYEEEE. This CDR3 contains 20 residues. Written as DNA, the CDR3 is TGTGCCAGCAGCTTGGCGGGGATGTGGGGCGGAGGGGGACCCTACAATGAGCAGTTCTTC. Its protein is CASSLAGMWGGGGPYNEQFF.

J is TRBJ1-5 and V is TRBV6-1; no clear D gene. Trimming stripped 1 base from V and 5 bases from J, with 3 bases between. The germline V gene encodes CDR1 MNHNS and CDR2 SASEGT. This CDR3 has 12 amino acids. CDR3 DNA: TGTGCCAGCAGTGAAGGATATCAGCCCCAGCATTTT. This encodes CASSEGYQPQHF.

This clonotype came up once. The V and J genes are TRBV5-6 and TRBJ2-5; 11 bases are shared with TRBD1. Trimming cost V 4 bases and J 5 bases; bases outside gene matches: 7. This CDR3 comprises 15 residues. Germline-derived CDR1 and CDR2 are SGHDT and YYEEEE. The DNA of the CDR3 is TGTGCCAGCAGCCAGGACAGGGGGCTAGGGGAGACCCAGTACTTC. This translates into CASSQDRGLGETQYF.

This clonotype is medium-sized by share. CDR3 bases: TGTGCCAGCAGCTTAGTGGGCACAGATACGCAGTATTTT. Amino acid sequence: CASSLVGTDTQYF. The chain employs TRBV13 and TRBJ2-3; D unclear. V was cut by 1 base and J by 1 base, with 3 bases left in between. The CDR3 length is 13 residues. Germline V gene sequence: CDR1 PRHDT, CDR2 FYEKMQ (reference sequence).

J is TRBJ2-3 and V is TRBV29-1; 11 nucleotides line up with TRBD1. This CDR3 comprises 17 residues. Germline-derived CDR1 and CDR2 are SQVTM and ANQGSEA. The ends lost 6 bases at V and 3 bases at J; junction bases unmatched: 14. CDR3 sequence reads: CSVGGTGGPQRTDTQYF. The CDR3 bases are TGCAGCGTGGGCGGGACAGGGGGTCCTCAACGAACAGATACGCAGTATTTT.